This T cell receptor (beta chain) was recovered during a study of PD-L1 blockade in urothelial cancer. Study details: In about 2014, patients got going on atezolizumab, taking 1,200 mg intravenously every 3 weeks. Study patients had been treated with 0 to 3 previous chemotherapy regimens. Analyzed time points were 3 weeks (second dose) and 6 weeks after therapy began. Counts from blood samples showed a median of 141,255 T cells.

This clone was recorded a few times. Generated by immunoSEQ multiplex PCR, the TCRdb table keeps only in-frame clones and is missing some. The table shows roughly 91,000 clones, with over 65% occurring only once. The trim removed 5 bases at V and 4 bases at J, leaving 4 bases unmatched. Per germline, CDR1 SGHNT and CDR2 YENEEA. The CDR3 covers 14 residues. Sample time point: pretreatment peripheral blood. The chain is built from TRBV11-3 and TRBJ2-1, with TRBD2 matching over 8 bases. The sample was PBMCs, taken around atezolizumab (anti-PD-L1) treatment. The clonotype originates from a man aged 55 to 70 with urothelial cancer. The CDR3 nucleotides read TGTGCCAGCAGCCCAACTAGCGGATACAATGAGCAGTTCTTC. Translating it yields CASSPTSGYNEQFF.